The present TCR beta chain was sequenced within a study of radiation and T cells in renal cell carcinoma (dated by TCRdb to the early 2020s). For the wider study: Samples came from a clinical trial, in which primary renal cell carcinomas received 15 Gy stereotactic body radiation therapy followed by nephrectomy 4 weeks later. In total, approximately 51 samples, comprising 25 or so tumors and roughly 27 peripheral blood samples, were subjected to TCR beta sequencing. A total of about 4 million unique CDR3 nucleotide sequences, encoding around 2.7 million unique CDR3 amino acid sequences, were found across all 55 or so samples.

As to this clone: Its antigen is unknown. No clone much larger than this one lies a single base away; base qualities are absent.

Results the study describes overall, beyond this receptor: Top tumor clonotypes rose in blood from baseline to 2 weeks post-radiation, then contracted by 4 weeks, suggesting transient expansion of tumor-resident clones. Effects of radiation dose or scheduling on the TCR repertoire could not be addressed with the single-armed trial design. Because no pretreatment tumor biopsies were available, whether clonotypes were present in the tumor at baseline could not be determined. Blood repertoire dynamics were not followed beyond 4 weeks after treatment.

From a lookup of the germline V gene, CDR1 and CDR2 are MNHEY and SVGAGI. From the cysteine through the phenylalanine, the CDR3 covers 15 amino acids. The read is trimmed to its CDR3 DNA, 45 bases read in frame from base 1. The germline V and J ends show losses of 3 bases and 1 base respectively, and no gene match explains 5 bases of the junction. TCR beta libraries were generated from genomic DNA with the immunoSEQ kit, following the manufacturer's recommendations. To prepare the libraries, a first multiplex PCR with proprietary primers was run, followed by a second PCR that added unique barcodes, and a bead cleanup was done after each round. Each sample batch included a kit-provided positive control reaction and a negative control reaction. The final libraries were assessed on an Agilent 4200 TapeStation D1000 ScreenTape, pooled by volume, and quantified by qPCR. Sequencing was performed on an Illumina NextSeq500 with a MidOutput 150-cycle cartridge, and 156 Read1 and 15 Index1 cycles were run with kit custom primers. The pooled library was loaded at approximately 0.92 pM with roughly 19% PhiX control spiked in. The original pipeline was this. Vendor-processed data were analyzed in R, with a clonotype defined as all T cells sharing the same CDR3 nucleotide sequence. For clone abundance analyses, frequencies were normalized to the 10,000 most abundant clones per sample. Public T cell clones, which averaged fewer than five per sample, were removed prior to analysis. A difference in abundance of at least 32-fold between compartments was used to define tumor-enriched and baseline blood-enriched clonotypes. A beta-binomial differential abundance model was used to identify clonotypes that expanded or contracted between blood time points. The Baroni-Urbani and Buser coefficient was used to measure tumor-blood repertoire similarity, and groups were compared with two-tailed Wilcoxon tests in R. TCRdb limited this immuneACCESS table to in-frame rearrangements with V and J called. A share of clones is missing; checked studies link under half to unresolved V genes, and the rest is unexplained. The V and J calls and the clone size are those of that table, but D and trimming were determined from the DNA. This sample lists 55,000 to 65,000 clones; just under 80% were detected once. 7.3% of the sample rests with the top ten.

Read against the paper, the sample's time point label means: baseline pretreatment blood. The treatment or condition label corresponds to: 15 Gy SBRT to primary tumor, nephrectomy 4 weeks later. Serial peripheral blood from radiation-treated patients was sampled at baseline, 2 weeks and 4 weeks after SBRT to track tumor-enriched clonotypes. Renal cell carcinoma with clear cell pathology was present in all patients. The QIAamp DNA Blood Mini Kit (Qiagen) was used to prepare genomic DNA for TCR sequencing. The analyses included just those samples that passed every quality control check. This sequence uses TRBV6-5 and TRBJ2-5; 7 junctional bases match TRBD2. The specimen was blood, collected from a patient whose treatment included radiotherapy and nephrectomy. The TCR was taken from a man aged 55 to 70 with renal cell carcinoma. The CDR3 amino acid sequence is: CASSYDASGQETQYF. The DNA sequence follows: TGTGCCAGCAGTTATGATGCTAGCGGCCAAGAGACCCAGTACTTC.